The subject of this entry is one T cell receptor (beta chain). The sample comes from a study of blood T cell repertoires in COVID-19. Study in general: From the United States, Italy and Spain came samples of acute and convalescent COVID-19. T cells, B-cell-depleted T cells, or PBMCs supplied cDNA or gDNA.

Authors' methods: Quantification of nucleated cells was approximated via reference gene primer amplification. TCRdb's copy holds only in-frame clones and misses some; the assay was immunoSEQ multiplex PCR. D and trimming come from the DNA, and the V and J calls and clone size come from that table. The sample has over 100,000 clones, more than 75% seen once. Sequenced: peripheral blood. This TCR was recovered from a man between 60 and 70 years old with acute or convalescent COVID-19.

CDR3 coding DNA: TGTGCCAGCAGGGAGGGGGCCGGGGCTGGAAACACCATATATTTT. This gives the protein CASREGAGAGNTIYF. This chain connects TRBV6-5 to TRBJ1-3, with 7 bases lining up with TRBD1. The CDR3 has 15 amino acids. V shed 6 bases, J shed 2 bases, and the junction held 7 bases outside the gene matches. Germline V gene sequence: CDR1 MNHEY, CDR2 SVGAGI.